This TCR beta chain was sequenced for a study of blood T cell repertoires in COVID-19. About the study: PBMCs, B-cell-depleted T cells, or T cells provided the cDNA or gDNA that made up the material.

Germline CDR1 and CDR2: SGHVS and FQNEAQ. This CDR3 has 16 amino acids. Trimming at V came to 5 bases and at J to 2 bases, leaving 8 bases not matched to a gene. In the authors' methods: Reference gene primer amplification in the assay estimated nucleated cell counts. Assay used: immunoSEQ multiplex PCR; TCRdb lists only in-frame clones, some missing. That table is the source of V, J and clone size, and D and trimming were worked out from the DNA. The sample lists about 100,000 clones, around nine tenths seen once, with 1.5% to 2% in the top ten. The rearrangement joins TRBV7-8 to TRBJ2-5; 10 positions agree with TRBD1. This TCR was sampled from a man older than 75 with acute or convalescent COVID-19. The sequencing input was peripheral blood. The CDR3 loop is CASSAPGQGWQETQYF. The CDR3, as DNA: TGTGCCAGCAGCGCTCCGGGACAGGGGTGGCAAGAGACCCAGTACTTC.